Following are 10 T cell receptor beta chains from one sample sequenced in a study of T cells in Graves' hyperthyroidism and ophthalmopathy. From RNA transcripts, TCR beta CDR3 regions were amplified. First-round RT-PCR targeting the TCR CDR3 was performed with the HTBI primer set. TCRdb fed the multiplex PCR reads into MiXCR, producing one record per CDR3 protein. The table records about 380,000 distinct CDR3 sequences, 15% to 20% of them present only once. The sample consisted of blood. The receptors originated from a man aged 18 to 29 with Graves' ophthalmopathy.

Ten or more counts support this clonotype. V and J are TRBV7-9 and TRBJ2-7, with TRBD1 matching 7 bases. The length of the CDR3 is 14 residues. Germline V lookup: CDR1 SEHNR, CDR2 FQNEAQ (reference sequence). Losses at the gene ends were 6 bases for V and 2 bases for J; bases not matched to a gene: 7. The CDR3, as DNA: TGTGCCAGCAGTCCGGGACAGCTAGCCTACGAGCAGTACTTC. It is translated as CASSPGQLAYEQYF.

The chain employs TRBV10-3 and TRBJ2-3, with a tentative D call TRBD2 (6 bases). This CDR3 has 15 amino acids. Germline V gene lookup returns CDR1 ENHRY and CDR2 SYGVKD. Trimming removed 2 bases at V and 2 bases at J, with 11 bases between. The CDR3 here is CAISEGGDHTDTQYF. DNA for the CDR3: TGTGCCATCAGTGAGGGCGGGGACCACACAGATACGCAGTATTTT.

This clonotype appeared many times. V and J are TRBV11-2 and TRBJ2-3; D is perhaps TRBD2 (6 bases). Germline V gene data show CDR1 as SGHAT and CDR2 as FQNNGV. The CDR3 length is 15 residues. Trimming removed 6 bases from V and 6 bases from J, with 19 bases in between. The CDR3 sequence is CASRKPWAGRDTQYF. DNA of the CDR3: TGTGCCAGCAGAAAACCGTGGGCGGGGAGGGATACGCAGTATTTT.

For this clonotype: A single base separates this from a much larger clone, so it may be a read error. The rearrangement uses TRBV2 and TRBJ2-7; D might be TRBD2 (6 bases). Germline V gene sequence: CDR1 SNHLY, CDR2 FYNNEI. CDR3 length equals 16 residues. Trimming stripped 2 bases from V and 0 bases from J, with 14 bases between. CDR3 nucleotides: TGTGCCAGCAGTGAATTTTGGGGGGAATACTCCTACGAGCAGTACTTC. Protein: CASSEFWGEYSYEQYF.

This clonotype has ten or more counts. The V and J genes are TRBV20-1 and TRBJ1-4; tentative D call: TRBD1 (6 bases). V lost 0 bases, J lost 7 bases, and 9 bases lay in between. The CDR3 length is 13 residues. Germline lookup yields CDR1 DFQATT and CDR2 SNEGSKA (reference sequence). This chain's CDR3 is CSARDRQVEKLFF. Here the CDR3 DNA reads TGCAGTGCTAGAGATAGACAGGTTGAAAAACTGTTTTTT.

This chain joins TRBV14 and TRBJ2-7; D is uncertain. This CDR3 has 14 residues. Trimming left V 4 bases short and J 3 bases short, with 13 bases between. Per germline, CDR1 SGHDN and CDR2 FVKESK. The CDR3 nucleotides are TGTGCCAGCAGCCTTGGCTTGAGGATCTACGAGCAGTACTTC. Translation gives CASSLGLRIYEQYF. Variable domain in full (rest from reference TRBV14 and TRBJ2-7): EAGVTQFPSHSVIEKGQTVTLRCDPISGHDNLYWYRRVMGKEIKFLLHFVKESKQDESGMPNNRFLAERTGGTYSTLKVQPAELEDSGVYFCASSLGLRIYEQYFGPGTRLTVT.

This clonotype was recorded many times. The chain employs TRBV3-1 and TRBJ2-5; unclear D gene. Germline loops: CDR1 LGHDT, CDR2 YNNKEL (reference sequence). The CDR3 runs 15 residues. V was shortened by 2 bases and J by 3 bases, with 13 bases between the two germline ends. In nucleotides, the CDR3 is TGTGCCAGCAGCCAATTCGCAAGACGGGAAGAGACCCAGTACTTC. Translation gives CASSQFARREETQYF.

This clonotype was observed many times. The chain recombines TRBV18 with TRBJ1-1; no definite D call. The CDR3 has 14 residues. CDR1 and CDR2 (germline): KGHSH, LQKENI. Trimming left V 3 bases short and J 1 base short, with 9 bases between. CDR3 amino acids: CASSPGGSNTEAFF. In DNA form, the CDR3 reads TGTGCCAGCTCACCGGGCGGGTCGAACACTGAAGCTTTCTTT.

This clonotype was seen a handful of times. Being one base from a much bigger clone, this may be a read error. CDR3 DNA: TGTGCCAGCAGCTTAGGTGGGGGGGCCCCCATGAGGGAGACCCAGTACTTC. Translated: CASSLGGGAPMRETQYF. The chain joins TRBV7-2 to TRBJ2-5, with TRBD2 as a possible D gene (7 bases). The germline V gene has CDR1 SGHTA and CDR2 FQGNSA. V lost 1 base and J 5 bases, leaving 20 bases between the germline ends. The CDR3 is made up of 17 amino acids.

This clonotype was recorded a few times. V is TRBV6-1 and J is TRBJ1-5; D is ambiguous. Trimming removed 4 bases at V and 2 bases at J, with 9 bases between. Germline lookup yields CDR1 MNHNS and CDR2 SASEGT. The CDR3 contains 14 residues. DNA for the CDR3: TGTGCCAGCAGTGTCGCCACAGGCAATCAGCCCCAGCATTTT. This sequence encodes CASSVATGNQPQHF.